This entry concerns a single T cell receptor (beta chain). What it binds is unknown. Germline V lookup: CDR1 DFQATT, CDR2 SNEGSKA (reference sequence). The ends lost 1 base at V and 6 bases at J; junction bases unmatched: 17. This CDR3 spans 19 amino acids. CD25-based Treg depletion was applied to purified naive CD4+ T cells. Whole-study findings and limits: Tumor memory CD4+ T cell TCR gene usage was found to cluster with blood and lymph node memory CD4+ cells and with lymph node naive CD4+ cells.

Semi-nested PCR with Nested Universal Primer A followed constant-region reverse priming of full-length variable regions. TCRdb ran MiXCR on the 5' RACE reads and lists one entry per CDR3 protein. The sample yields some 62,000 distinct CDR3 sequences, 25% to 35% seen once. V usage is TRBV20-1 and J usage is TRBJ2-2; the match to TRBD1 covers 10 bases. The sequencing sample was made of tumor-infiltrating naive CD4+ T cells sorted from the breast tumor. Subset in this sample: naive CD4+ T cells, CD4+CD45RA+CD25-. The receptor comes from a female donor with breast cancer. In DNA form, the CDR3 reads TGCAGTGCTAGAGCCGGCGTAATTGACAGGGGGCAGGTGGCCGGGGAGCTGTTTTTT. Its translation is CSARAGVIDRGQVAGELFF.